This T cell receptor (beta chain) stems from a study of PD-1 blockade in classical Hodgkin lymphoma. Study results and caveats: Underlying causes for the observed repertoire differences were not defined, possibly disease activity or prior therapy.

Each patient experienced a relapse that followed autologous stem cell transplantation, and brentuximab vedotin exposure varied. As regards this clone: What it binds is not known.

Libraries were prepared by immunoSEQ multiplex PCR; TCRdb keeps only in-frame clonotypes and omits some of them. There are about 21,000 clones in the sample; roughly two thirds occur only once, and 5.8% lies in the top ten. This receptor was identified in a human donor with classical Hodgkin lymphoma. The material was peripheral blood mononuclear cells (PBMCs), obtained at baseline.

The CDR3 sequence: CASSQEETVNEQFF. For the CDR3, the DNA is TGTGCCAGCAGCCAAGAGGAAACTGTGAATGAGCAGTTCTTC. The rearrangement joins TRBV11-3 to TRBJ2-1, with no clear D. The germline CDR1 and CDR2 sequences are SGHNT and YENEEA. The CDR3 has 14 residues. The V gene lost 5 bases and the J gene lost 7 bases, with 15 bases spanning the gap. Full variable domain (remainder filled in from reference TRBV11-3 and TRBJ2-1): EAGVVQSPRYKIIEKKQPVAFWCNPISGHNTLYWYLQNLGQGPELLIRYENEEAVDDSQLPKDRFSAERLKGVDSTLKIQPAELGDSAVYLCASSQEETVNEQFFGPGTRLTVL.